The source of this T cell receptor beta chain is a study of blood T cells in healthy people across ages. General study results and limits: Per-million-T-cell TCR beta diversity fell roughly linearly with age.

The length of the CDR3 is 17 residues. The V gene lost 3 bases and the J gene lost 4 bases, with 23 bases spanning the gap. From germline, CDR1 is DFQATT and CDR2 SNEGSKA (reference sequence). A sample-barcoded 5' primer and a J-beta primer mix were used in a second PCR of roughly 6 to 11 cycles. One entry per CDR3 protein results from TCRdb running MiXCR on the 5' RACE reads. The data show 600,000 or so distinct CDR3 sequences, roughly 30% seen once. This clonotype was seen at least ten times. Antigen unknown. This receptor was identified in a woman of 80 years or more in good health. The chain recombines TRBV20-1 with TRBJ2-3; tentative D call: TRBD2 (6 bases). Sample: blood. The DNA for the CDR3 is TGCAGTGCTAGCCCCGTATATTTCGGGGGAGGTTCAGATACGCAGTATTTT. Translating gives CSASPVYFGGGSDTQYF.